The 12 T cell receptor beta chains below were found in one sample sequenced in a study of sequential checkpoint blockade in melanoma. As for treatment: randomized to nivolumab then ipilimumab (arm A) or the reverse (arm B). Clones were sequenced by immunoSEQ multiplex PCR, and TCRdb holds only the in-frame ones, with some missing. The table includes tens of thousands of clones, about three quarters detected once. The sequencing used CD8+ T cells sorted from blood (inferred from file names), collected from a patient given nivolumab and ipilimumab in sequence. Receptor source: a human donor with melanoma.

The chain recombines TRBV29-1 with TRBJ2-7; TRBD1 matches at 10 bases. The V and J ends lost 6 bases and 1 base, in that order; junction bases with no gene match: 3. Germline loops: CDR1 SQVTM, CDR2 ANQGSEA. CDR3 size: 13 residues. CDR3 DNA: TGCAGCGTGGGACAGGGGCCTTCCTACGAGCAGTACTTC. It encodes CSVGQGPSYEQYF.

The chain employs TRBV9 and TRBJ1-2; no definite D call. CDR3 length: 15 residues. V lost 0 bases to trimming and J lost 6 bases, with 15 bases between them. The germline V gene encodes CDR1 SGDLS and CDR2 YYNGEE. CDR3 DNA: TGTGCCAGCAGCGTAGCCGGGGAGCCCGGACATGGCTACACCTTC. Encoded protein: CASSVAGEPGHGYTF.

The rearrangement joins TRBV7-9 to TRBJ2-3; D is unclear. The CDR3 totals 14 residues. CDR1 is SEHNR and CDR2 is FQNEAQ in the germline V gene (reference sequence). The V end lost 0 bases, the J end lost 2 bases, and 6 bases lay between the germline ends. CDR3 loop: CASSLASDTDTQYF. The CDR3 region has the DNA TGTGCCAGCAGCTTAGCGTCAGACACAGATACGCAGTATTTT.

This clone has more than one count but fewer than ten. This chain links TRBV7-9 with TRBJ1-2; 7 bases map to TRBD1. CDR3 size: 16 residues. The germline CDR1 and CDR2 sequences are SEHNR and FQNEAQ (reference sequence). V was clipped by 3 bases and J by 4 bases; unmatched bases: 11. CDR3 in amino acids: CASSFWEQGPSYGYTF. CDR3 bases: TGTGCCAGCAGCTTCTGGGAACAGGGGCCCTCCTATGGCTACACCTTC.

This chain joins TRBV9 and TRBJ2-1, with 10 bases identical to TRBD2. The length of the CDR3 is 17 residues. Germline CDR1 is SGDLS and CDR2 is YYNGEE. V dropped 2 bases and J dropped 4; count of bases not matched to a gene: 9. CDR3 loop: CASSVVSSGRVYNEQFF. The CDR3 nucleotides are TGTGCCAGCAGCGTTGTTTCCAGCGGGAGGGTTTACAATGAGCAGTTCTTC.

Only one count was recorded for this clone. The CDR3 nucleotides read TGTGCCAGCAGCGTAGCGGCCGGGGAGCTGTTTTTT. Translation gives CASSVAAGELFF. The J gene is TRBJ2-2, the V gene TRBV9; D not resolved. The CDR3 extends over 12 amino acids. The V gene's germline CDR1 is SGDLS and CDR2 YYNGEE. Deletions cut 0 bases from V and 6 bases from J, with 3 bases between.

V and J are TRBV27 and TRBJ2-7, with a weak D call TRBD2 (6 bases). Germline V gene lookup returns CDR1 MNHEY and CDR2 SMNVEV (reference sequence). Between the trimmed V and J ends, which lost 5 bases and 2 bases, there was a span of 19 bases. This CDR3 has 16 residues. For the CDR3, the DNA is TGTGCCAGCAGTGGAGGGGAGAGGTCCGGCACCTACGAGCAGTACTTC. This translates into CASSGGERSGTYEQYF.

V is TRBV6-1 and J is TRBJ2-6; 8 bases are a match to TRBD2. Germline assignment: CDR1 MNHNS and CDR2 SASEGT. The CDR3 contains 17 residues. The trim removed 4 bases at V and 4 bases at J, leaving 9 bases unmatched. The CDR3 region has the DNA TGTGCCAGCAGTGCCCCGGGGGGGAACTCAGGGGCCAACGTCCTGACTTTC. Encoded protein: CASSAPGGNSGANVLTF.

The chain links TRBV4-1 to TRBJ2-7, with D perhaps TRBD1 (6 bases). Germline V gene lookup returns CDR1 MGHRA and CDR2 YSYEKL. The CDR3 runs 13 residues. V lost 4 bases and J lost 3, with 10 bases in between. The CDR3 loop is CASSLPGDYEQYF. The CDR3 bases are TGCGCCAGCAGCCTGCCAGGGGACTACGAGCAGTACTTC.

This clone was seen only a few times. The chain links TRBV7-9 to TRBJ1-1; D uncertain. The germline gives CDR1 SEHNR, CDR2 FQNEAQ (reference sequence). Deletions cut 1 base from V and 7 bases from J, with 4 bases between. The CDR3 has 11 amino acids. In DNA, the CDR3 is TGTGCCAGCAGCTTAGGCGATGAAGCTTTCTTT. Residues: CASSLGDEAFF. Supplemented by reference TRBV7-9 and TRBJ1-1, the full variable domain reads DTGVSQNPRHKITKRGQNVTFRCDPISEHNRLYWYRQTLGQGPEFLTYFQNEAQLEKSRLLSDRFSAERPKGSFSTLEIQRTEQGDSAMYLCASSLGDEAFFGQGTRLTVV.

This clone has more than one count but fewer than ten. The chain carries TRBV19 and TRBJ1-1; D possibly corresponds to TRBD1 (6 bases). Germline V gene lookup returns CDR1 LNHDA and CDR2 SQIVND (reference sequence). The CDR3 loop spans 14 amino acids. The V end lost 3 bases, the J end lost 8 bases, and 16 bases lay between the germline ends. CDR3 amino acids: CASSMGAGANEAFF. CDR3 bases: TGTGCCAGTAGTATGGGGGCTGGGGCGAACGAAGCTTTCTTT.

The chain has TRBV14 and TRBJ1-1; D call uncertain. The ends were cut back, 1 base at V and 5 bases at J, with 8 bases in the middle. This CDR3 contains 13 residues. Germline CDR1 SGHDN, CDR2 FVKESK. The CDR3 coding sequence is TGTGCCAGCAGCCAAGGCAGCAGGACTGAAGCTTTCTTT. Translated: CASSQGSRTEAFF.